The present TCR beta chain was sequenced within a study of T cell changes during pregnancy in multiple sclerosis. Germline V gene lookup returns CDR1 SNHLY and CDR2 FYNNEI. CDR3 length: 12 residues. V lost 7 bases and J 6 bases, leaving 10 bases between the germline ends. Repertoires were generated with immunoSEQ multiplex PCR, while TCRdb's copy carries only in-frame clones and drops some. This table has roughly 79,000 clones, 85% to 95% appearing once. V gene TRBV2 combines with J gene TRBJ2-1, with D uncertain. This material consisted of CD4+ T cells from peripheral blood mononuclear cells, taken before pregnancy. This receptor was taken from a female donor with multiple sclerosis, enrolled in a pregnancy study. The CDR3 nucleotides read TGTGCCAGCACCGCGACACCCAATGAGCAGTTCTTC. Translating it yields CASTATPNEQFF. Supplemented by reference TRBV2 and TRBJ2-1, the full variable domain reads EPEVTQTPSHQVTQMGQEVILRCVPISNHLYFYWYRQILGQKVEFLVSFYNNEISEKSEIFDDQFSVERPDGSNFTLKIRSTKLEDSAMYFCASTATPNEQFFGPGTRLTVL.